The 5 T cell receptor beta chains below come from one sample, sequenced in a study of OX40 agonist ivuxolimab in advanced cancers. Repertoires were generated with immunoSEQ multiplex PCR, while TCRdb's copy carries only in-frame clones and drops some. The sample records 53,000 or so clones, approximately 91% being singletons. Specimen: CD4+ or CD8+ T cells sorted from blood, collected in a trial of the OX40 agonist ivuxolimab. The receptors were gathered from an adult with an advanced solid tumor such as melanoma, head and neck, liver or kidney cancer.

The chain links TRBV28 to TRBJ1-5; 7 bases map to TRBD1. The length of the CDR3 is 14 residues. CDR1 and CDR2 from the germline V gene are MDHEN and SYDVKM. J was trimmed by 0 bases and V by 6 bases; bases with no gene match: 2. The CDR3 nucleotides are TGTGCCAGCAGGACAGGGATTAGCAATCAGCCCCAGCATTTT. It yields the protein CASRTGISNQPQHF.

This clone has just one count. This rearrangement joins TRBV5-6 to TRBJ2-2, with D perhaps TRBD1 or TRBD2 (5 bases each). The CDR3 runs 16 residues. With 3 bases removed from V and 6 bases from J, the gap between germline ends came to 18 bases. CDR1 and CDR2 (germline): SGHDT, YYEEEE. The CDR3 DNA follows: TGTGCCAGCAGCTCGGGACCTCGACTCATTCCCGGGGAGCTGTTTTTT. Protein sequence: CASSSGPRLIPGELFF.

The V gene is TRBV5-5, the J gene TRBJ2-1; D is perhaps TRBD1 (6 bases). V dropped 2 bases and J dropped 4 bases, with 19 bases sitting between them. Germline CDR1 SGHKS, CDR2 YYEKEE (reference sequence). This CDR3 region has 17 residues. For the CDR3, the DNA is TGTGCCAGCAGCTTACTCGGGACAAGGGCTTTGTACAATGAGCAGTTCTTC. Translating gives CASSLLGTRALYNEQFF.

V and J are TRBV6-1 and TRBJ2-1; D is ambiguous. V was pared by 4 bases and J by 10 bases, with 11 bases between. Germline lookup yields CDR1 MNHNS and CDR2 SASEGT. This CDR3 region has 12 residues. The CDR3 loop is CASSGTGEEQFF. Here the CDR3 DNA reads TGTGCCAGCAGTGGGACGGGCGAGGAGCAGTTCTTC.

This rearrangement joins TRBV6-6 to TRBJ2-7, with unresolved D. Germline CDR1 and CDR2: MNHNY and SVGAGI (reference sequence). This CDR3 is 14 amino acids long. Trimming left V 0 bases short and J 7 bases short, with 13 bases between. CDR3 sequence: CASSYSQTHEEQYF. CDR3 DNA sequence: TGTGCCAGCAGTTACTCCCAGACTCACGAGGAGCAGTACTTC.